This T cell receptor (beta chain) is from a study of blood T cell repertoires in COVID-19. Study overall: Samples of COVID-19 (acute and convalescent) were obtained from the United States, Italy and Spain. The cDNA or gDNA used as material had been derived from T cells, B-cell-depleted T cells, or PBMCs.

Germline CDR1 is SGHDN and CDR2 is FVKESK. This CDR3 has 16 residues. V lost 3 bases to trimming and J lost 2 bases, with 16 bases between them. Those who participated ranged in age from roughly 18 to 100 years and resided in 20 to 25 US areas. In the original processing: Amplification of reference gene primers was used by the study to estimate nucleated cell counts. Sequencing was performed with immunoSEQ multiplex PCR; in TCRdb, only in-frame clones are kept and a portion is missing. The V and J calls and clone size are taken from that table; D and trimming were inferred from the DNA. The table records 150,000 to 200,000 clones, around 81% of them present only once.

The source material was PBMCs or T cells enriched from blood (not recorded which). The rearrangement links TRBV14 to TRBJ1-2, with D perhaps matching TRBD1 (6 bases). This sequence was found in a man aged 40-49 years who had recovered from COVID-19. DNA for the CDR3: TGTGCCAGCAGCCACCTGGCGGGGGCGCCGAACTATGGCTACACCTTC. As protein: CASSHLAGAPNYGYTF.